The T cell receptor beta chain described here comes from a study of T-cell reconstitution after alpha-beta-depleted transplantation in children. The authors prepared the TCRbeta library with unique molecular identifiers. From the PCR reads, TCRdb called clonotypes with MiXCR, one entry per CDR3 protein. The profile shows roughly 300,000 distinct CDR3 sequences, roughly 12% of them singletons. The germline CDR1 and CDR2 sequences are LNHNV and YYDKDF (reference sequence). This CDR3 region has 17 residues. V was trimmed by 1 base and J by 4 bases, leaving 16 bases between them. This chain joins TRBV15 and TRBJ2-2; D is perhaps TRBD1 (7 bases). The material was peripheral blood, obtained 180 days after TCRalphabeta/CD19-depleted stem cell transplant. This sequence was found in a male patient aged 2 to 9 who had a stem cell transplant for chronic granulomatous disease, so the T cells may come from the graft donor. As DNA, the CDR3 is TGTGCCACCAGCAGAGTACGCTGGCAGGGGGGCACCGGGGAGCTGTTTTTT. It specifies CATSRVRWQGGTGELFF.